This record concerns one T cell receptor (beta chain) sequence. Its cognate antigen has yet to be identified. Within one base of it there is no much larger clone, and no base qualities were kept. Whole blood was collected in K2EDTA tubes by collaborating institutions according to the institutions' own protocols. For TCRbeta analysis, collaborators shipped samples in one of three forms: frozen whole blood, isolated PBMCs, or DNA extracted from either of those sample types. Deletion took 2 bases off V and 4 bases off J, with a span of 14 bases between the germline ends. Reading from cysteine to phenylalanine, the CDR3 counts 15 amino acids. Left in the record is the CDR3 DNA by itself, 45 bases read in frame from the first base. Reading the germline V gene gives CDR1 SGHTA and CDR2 FQGNSA. This entry belongs to a study of blood T cell repertoires in COVID-19 (dated by TCRdb to the early 2020s). Describing the broader study: The collaborator samples originated in the United States, Italy and Spain and spanned the acute and convalescent phases of COVID-19. The prospective study material was composed of cDNA or gDNA derived from T cells, B-cell-depleted T cells, or PBMCs. Subjects who had been exposed to COVID-19, were actively infected with it, or had recovered from it provided the deeply sampled blood TCRbeta repertoires that made up the dataset. The repertoires were made available in a free public database intended to serve as a resource for research on the immune response to SARS-CoV-2. The samples were drawn from two sources: the first 160 participants of the ongoing ImmuneRACE study, and 1,254 subjects contributed by 6 global collaborators. The sample metadata nearly always contained a de-identified subject ID, COVID-19 status, age in years and sex. Where available, HLA class I and class II types were obtained from metadata supplied by the sample provider rather than from assay-based typing. Summary of the overall study and its limitations: Clinical and demographic metadata were provided uncurated, with the amount varying by source and participant.

The immunoSEQ Assay, a bias-controlled multiplex PCR, was used to amplify TCRbeta CDR3 regions from genomic DNA. Regarding the original processing steps: The number of nucleated cells in each sample was estimated by amplification of reference gene primers within the assay. Sequence reads were collapsed and filtered to measure the absolute abundance of every unique TCRbeta CDR3 rearrangement. For each sample, productive Simpson clonality was calculated as the square root of Simpson's diversity index over productive rearrangements. TCRdb's version of the immuneACCESS table is confined to in-frame rearrangements and falls short of the full clone set. An unresolved V gene accounts for under half of the shortfall where checked; the remainder is of unknown origin. Clone size and V and J calls were adopted from that table, with D and trimming inferred from the DNA. The sample table records around 120,000 clones; approximately 80% of these occur just once. The ten largest make up about 2.5% of the sample.

The chain is made from TRBV7-2 and TRBJ1-2; the D gene cannot be named for sure. This sequence was found in a man aged 45-65 years with acute or convalescent COVID-19. Material: peripheral blood. Read as DNA, the sequence is TGTGCCAGCAGCTTAAACCCAGGTCGTACCTATGGCTACACCTTC. Its coded protein is CASSLNPGRTYGYTF. Joined to the reference TRBV7-2 and TRBJ1-2 proteins, this CDR3 gives the full variable domain: GAGVSQSPSNKVTEKGKDVELRCDPISGHTALYWYRQSLGQGLEFLIYFQGNSAPDKSGLPSDRFSAERTGGSVSTLTIQRTQQEDSAVYLCASSLNPGRTYGYTFGSGTRLTVV.